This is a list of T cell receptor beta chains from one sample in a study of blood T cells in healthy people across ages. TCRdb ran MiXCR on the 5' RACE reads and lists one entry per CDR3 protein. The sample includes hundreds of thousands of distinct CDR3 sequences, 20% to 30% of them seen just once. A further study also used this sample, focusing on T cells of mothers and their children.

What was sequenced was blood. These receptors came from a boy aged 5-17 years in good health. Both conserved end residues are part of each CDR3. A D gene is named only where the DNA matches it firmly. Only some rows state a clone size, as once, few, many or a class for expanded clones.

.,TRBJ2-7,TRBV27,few,TGTGCCAGCAGTTTTCAGGGTTGGGTCTACGAGCAGTACTTC,CASSFQGWVYEQYF
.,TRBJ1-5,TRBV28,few,TGTGCCAGCAGTTTGAGGAATCAGCCCCAGCATTTT,CASSLRNQPQHF
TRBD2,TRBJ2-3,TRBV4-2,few,TGTGCCAGCAGCCAAGAGGGGCGGGAGACAGATACGCAGTATTTT,CASSQEGRETDTQYF
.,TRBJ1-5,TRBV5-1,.,TGCGCCAGCTCCTCGGGGGGGCCCAATCAGCCCCAGCATTTT,CASSSGGPNQPQHF
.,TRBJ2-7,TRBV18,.,TGTGCCAGCTCACCTACGGACATGCAAGCCCACGAGCAGTACTTC,CASSPTDMQAHEQYF
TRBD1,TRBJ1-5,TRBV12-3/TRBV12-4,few,TGTGCCAGCAGTGAATCCAACAGGGGCTATCAGCCCCAGCATTTT,CASSESNRGYQPQHF
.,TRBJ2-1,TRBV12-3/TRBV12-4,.,TGTGCCAGCAGTCGCCTAGCTTACGGGTCCTACAATGAGCAGTTCTTC,CASSRLAYGSYNEQFF
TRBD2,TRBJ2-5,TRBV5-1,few,TGCGCCAGCAGCTTGAGGCGGAGCGGGGTATCAGAGACCCAGTGCTTC,CASSLRRSGVSETQCF
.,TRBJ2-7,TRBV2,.,TGTGCCAGCAGACCCGAGGCAGGGGCGAGCTACGAGCAGTACTTC,CASRPEAGASYEQYF
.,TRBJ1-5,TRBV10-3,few,TGTGCCATCAGTCGCCCCGGTAGCAATCAGCCCCAGCATTTT,CAISRPGSNQPQHF
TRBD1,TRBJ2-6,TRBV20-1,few,TGCAGTGCTAGAGAAGGGGGCGCGACTGGGGCCAACGTCCTGACTTTC,CSAREGGATGANVLTF